This T cell receptor beta chain was obtained from a study of T cells in Graves' hyperthyroidism and ophthalmopathy. RNA transcripts were the template for amplifying TCR beta CDR3 regions. Primed by the HTBI set, a first-round RT-PCR was run on the TCR CDR3. From the multiplex PCR reads, TCRdb called clonotypes with MiXCR, one entry per CDR3 protein. The sample lists hundreds of thousands of distinct CDR3 sequences, around 14% occurring once. This clonotype was counted at least ten times. The germline V gene has CDR1 GTSNPN and CDR2 SVGIG (reference sequence). V was cut by 3 bases and J by 8 bases, with 16 bases left in between. The CDR3 covers 13 residues.

The source is a woman aged 30 to 39 with Graves' hyperthyroidism that later progressed to Graves' ophthalmopathy. Material: blood. The V gene is TRBV30, the J gene TRBJ1-2, with a possible D match to TRBD1 (6 bases). The CDR3 region is CAWSPGGAWGYTF. The CDR3, as DNA: TGTGCCTGGAGCCCGGGGGGGGCGTGGGGCTACACCTTC.